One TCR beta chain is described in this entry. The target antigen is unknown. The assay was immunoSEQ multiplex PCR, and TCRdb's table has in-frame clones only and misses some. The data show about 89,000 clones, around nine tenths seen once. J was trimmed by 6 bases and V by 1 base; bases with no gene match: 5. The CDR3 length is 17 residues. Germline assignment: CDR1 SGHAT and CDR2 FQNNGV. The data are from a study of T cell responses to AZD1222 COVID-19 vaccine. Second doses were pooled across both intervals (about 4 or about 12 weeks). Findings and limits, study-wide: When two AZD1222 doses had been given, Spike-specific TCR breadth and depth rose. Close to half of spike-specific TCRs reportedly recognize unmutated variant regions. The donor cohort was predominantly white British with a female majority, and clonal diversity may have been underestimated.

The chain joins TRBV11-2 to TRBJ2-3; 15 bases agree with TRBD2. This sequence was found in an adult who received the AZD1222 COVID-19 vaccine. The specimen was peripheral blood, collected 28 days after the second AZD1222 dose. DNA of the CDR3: TGTGCCAGCAGCTTAGGGACTAGCGGGGGGGCAGTGGATACGCAGTATTTT. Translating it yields CASSLGTSGGAVDTQYF.